Below, 29 T cell receptor beta chains from the same sample are listed, as sequenced in a study of T cells in localized non-small cell lung cancer. Using immunoSEQ multiplex PCR, the repertoire was profiled, and TCRdb retains in-frame clones only, with some absent. This table holds under 15,000 clones, about 82% found once. The starting material was peripheral blood, obtained before any cancer treatment. The receptors were sampled from a male donor older than 55 with stage III lung adenocarcinoma.

The V call is TRBV6-1, the J call TRBJ1-2, with TRBD1 identical over 7 bases. The CDR3 covers 15 residues. CDR1 MNHNS and CDR2 SASEGT come from the germline V gene. V trimming: 2 bases; J trimming: 6 bases; junction bases outside the gene matches: 9. The DNA for the CDR3 is TGTGCCAGCAGTGAACGCAGAACAGGGGTGGATGGCTACACCTTC. It is translated as CASSERRTGVDGYTF.

V and J are TRBV20-1 and TRBJ2-5; no clear D gene. CDR3 length equals 11 residues. V lost 1 base and J 13 bases, leaving 13 bases between the germline ends. Germline V gene data show CDR1 as DFQATT and CDR2 as SNEGSKA (reference sequence). In DNA form, the CDR3 reads TGCAGTGCTAGAGTCGGCGGACGCCGGTACTTC. This gives the protein CSARVGGRRYF.

The V and J genes are TRBV18 and TRBJ2-5, with D perhaps TRBD1 (5 bases). The CDR3 runs 13 residues. Trimming left V 6 bases short and J 5 bases short, with 13 bases between. The germline gives CDR1 KGHSH, CDR2 LQKENI. The CDR3 DNA follows: TGTGCCAGCTCCCTACTTAAGGGGGAGACCCAGTACTTC. Amino acids: CASSLLKGETQYF.

The chain joins TRBV6-1 to TRBJ1-2, with 8 nucleotides matching TRBD1. J was trimmed by 7 bases and V by 4 bases; bases with no gene match: 2. Germline CDR1 and CDR2: MNHNS and SASEGT. The CDR3 extends over 12 amino acids. The CDR3 DNA sequence: TGTGCCAGCAGTGTAGGGACAGGTGGCTACACCTTC. This translates into CASSVGTGGYTF.

The chain joins TRBV11-3 to TRBJ2-7; TRBD1 is a possible D gene (5 bases). This CDR3 is built from 16 residues. The germline V and J ends were trimmed by 6 bases and 0 bases, with 18 bases remaining between them. Germline CDR1 reads SGHNT; CDR2 reads YENEEA. The CDR3 sequence is CASRGPRPKDSYEQYF. CDR3 in DNA: TGTGCCAGCAGGGGGCCGCGGCCGAAAGACTCCTACGAGCAGTACTTC.

The chain couples TRBV7-9 to TRBJ2-3; D ambiguous. Germline V lookup: CDR1 SEHNR, CDR2 FQNEAQ (reference sequence). V lost 6 bases, J lost 2 bases, and 15 bases lay in between. The CDR3 consists of 15 residues. Here the CDR3 reads CASRPVLTFTDTQYF. CDR3 coding DNA: TGTGCCAGCAGGCCAGTCCTTACTTTCACAGATACGCAGTATTTT.

This rearrangement joins TRBV5-1 to TRBJ2-7, with D tentatively TRBD2 (5 bases). The CDR3 length is 16 residues. Per germline, CDR1 SGHRS and CDR2 YFSETQ. V lost 0 bases to trimming and J lost 1 base, with 14 bases between them. The CDR3 spells CASSLGVGEGSYEQYF. In nucleotides, the CDR3 is TGCGCCAGCAGCTTGGGGGTCGGGGAAGGGTCCTACGAGCAGTACTTC. The whole variable domain, remainder taken from reference TRBV5-1 and TRBJ2-7, is KAGVTQTPRYLIKTRGQQVTLSCSPISGHRSVSWYQQTPGQGLQFLFEYFSETQRNKGNFPGRFSGRQFSNSRSEMNVSTLELGDSALYLCASSLGVGEGSYEQYFGPGTRLTVT.

Worth noting for this clone: One end of the junction is discordant with germline, which a read error may explain. The V and J genes are TRBV5-4 and TRBJ1-2; D gene unclear. In germline, CDR1 is SGHNT, CDR2 YYREEE (reference sequence). The CDR3 has 14 residues. This CDR3 reads CASKVFVPGKTYGF. CDR3 coding DNA: TGTGCCAGCAAAGTTTTCGTACCAGGAAAGACCTATGGCTTC. Based on the CDR3 plus reference TRBV5-4 and TRBJ1-2, the full variable domain is ETGVTQSPTHLIKTRGQQVTLRCSSQSGHNTVSWYQQALGQGPQFIFQYYREEENGRGNFPPRFSGLQFPNYSSELNVNALELDDSALYLCASKVFVPGKTYGFGSGTRLTVV.

This clone was observed a handful of times. The chain's CDR3 is CASSFGAGQETQYF. In DNA form, the CDR3 reads TGTGCCAGCAGCTTTGGGGCAGGGCAAGAGACCCAGTACTTC. The genes are TRBV5-6 and TRBJ2-5; D is possibly TRBD1 (5 bases). The CDR3 contains 14 residues. Germline CDR1 reads SGHDT; CDR2 reads YYEEEE. V dropped 2 bases and J dropped 2 bases, with 10 bases sitting between them. Complete variable domain (other parts from reference TRBV5-6 and TRBJ2-5): DAGVTQSPTHLIKTRGQQVTLRCSPKSGHDTVSWYQQALGQGPQFIFQYYEEEERQRGNFPDRFSGHQFPNYSSELNVNALLLGDSALYLCASSFGAGQETQYFGPGTRLLVL.

The chain is built from TRBV6-9 and TRBJ1-2; D possibly corresponds to TRBD1 (5 bases). This CDR3 is 14 amino acids long. V was cut by 6 bases and J by 8 bases, with 19 bases left in between. Germline V lookup: CDR1 MNHGY, CDR2 SVAAGI. This CDR3 reads CASSPRGDEKGYTF. CDR3 in DNA: TGTGCCAGCAGCCCTCGTGGGGACGAGAAGGGCTACACCTTC.

This clone has just a few counts. CDR3 residues: CSVSTGETTIYF. The CDR3 coding sequence is TGCAGCGTTTCGACAGGGGAGACGACCATATATTTT. The chain combines TRBV29-1 with TRBJ1-3; TRBD1 matches at 8 bases. The V gene's germline CDR1 is SQVTM and CDR2 ANQGSEA. Losses at the gene ends were 5 bases for V and 10 bases for J; bases not matched to a gene: 7. The CDR3 has 12 residues.

In this sample, this clone turned up a few times. The CDR3: CASSWVRQGNTIYF. In DNA form, the CDR3 reads TGTGCCAGCAGCTGGGTGAGACAGGGAAACACCATATATTTT. The chain joins TRBV7-2 to TRBJ1-3; possibly TRBD1 for D (5 bases). The CDR3 covers 14 residues. Germline V gives CDR1 SGHTA, CDR2 FQGNSA. Trimming left V 4 bases short and J 4 bases short, with 11 bases between.

The gene calls are TRBV4-1 and TRBJ2-7, with 9 bases matching TRBD1. Per germline, CDR1 MGHRA and CDR2 YSYEKL. CDR3 length: 17 amino acids. V shed 3 bases, J shed 0 bases, and the junction held 9 bases outside the gene matches. The CDR3 nucleotides are TGCGCCAGCAGCCAGATAAGACAGGGGGGGAGCTCCTACGAGCAGTACTTC. Protein sequence: CASSQIRQGGSSYEQYF.

This clone was found once. The J gene is TRBJ2-1, the V gene TRBV15; TRBD2 matches at 12 bases. The germline CDR1 and CDR2 sequences are LNHNV and YYDKDF (reference sequence). The CDR3 totals 17 residues. The J segment lost 6 bases and the V segment lost 3 bases, leaving 9 bases of the junction unmatched. The CDR3 reads CATSREGLAGLVNEQFF. The CDR3 bases are TGTGCCACCAGCAGGGAAGGACTAGCGGGATTGGTCAATGAGCAGTTCTTC.

The rearrangement joins TRBV11-3 to TRBJ2-1; no clear D. V was pared by 1 base and J by 10 bases, with 14 bases between. The CDR3 sequence is 14 residues long. Per germline, CDR1 SGHNT and CDR2 YENEEA. CDR3 sequence: CASSLAGLSNEQFF. In DNA form, the CDR3 reads TGTGCCAGCAGCTTAGCCGGTCTTAGCAACGAGCAGTTCTTC.

This chain joins TRBV6-6 and TRBJ1-5; D may be TRBD1 (6 bases). Germline CDR1 is MNHNY and CDR2 is SVGAGI (reference sequence). Trimming removed 4 bases from V and 2 bases from J, with 12 bases in between. This CDR3 has 15 amino acids. CDR3 loop: CASSSGEAGNQPQHF. The CDR3 DNA sequence: TGTGCCAGCAGTTCAGGGGAAGCGGGCAATCAGCCCCAGCATTTT.

CDR3 protein: CASSTVRDEQYF. Written as DNA, the CDR3 is TGCGCCAGCTCTACAGTCCGCGACGAGCAGTACTTC. The chain recombines TRBV10-1 with TRBJ2-7; no reliable D call. V lost 8 bases to trimming and J lost 5 bases, with 13 bases between them. The germline V gene encodes CDR1 WNHNN and CDR2 SYGVQD (reference sequence). This CDR3 has 12 amino acids.

This clone was detected only once. The rearrangement uses TRBV15 and TRBJ1-2, with a weak D call TRBD1 (5 bases). The V and J ends lost 3 bases and 7 bases respectively, with 18 bases between them. This CDR3 is built from 15 residues. CDR1 is LNHNV and CDR2 is YYDKDF in the germline V gene (reference sequence). The CDR3, as DNA: TGTGCCACCAGCAGTGCTCCCGCAGGGATCCGTGGCTACACCTTC. Translation: CATSSAPAGIRGYTF.

The J gene is TRBJ1-2, the V gene TRBV2, with D unresolved. The CDR3 totals 14 residues. V was pared by 1 base and J by 3 bases, with 9 bases between. CDR1 and CDR2 (germline): SNHLY, FYNNEI. CDR3 DNA: TGTGCCAGCAGTGAAGTGGGCACGGACTATGGCTACACCTTC. It codes for CASSEVGTDYGYTF.

The table lists this clone with a few counts. The chain employs TRBV5-4 and TRBJ2-3, with 8 bases that match TRBD2. CDR1 and CDR2 from the germline V gene are SGHNT and YYREEE (reference sequence). The CDR3 extends over 14 amino acids. V dropped 5 bases and J dropped 3; count of bases not matched to a gene: 5. This CDR3 reads CASSSRGGTDTQYF. DNA of the CDR3: TGTGCCAGCAGTTCCCGGGGGGGAACAGATACGCAGTATTTT. Full variable domain (remainder filled in from reference TRBV5-4 and TRBJ2-3): ETGVTQSPTHLIKTRGQQVTLRCSSQSGHNTVSWYQQALGQGPQFIFQYYREEENGRGNFPPRFSGLQFPNYSSELNVNALELDDSALYLCASSSRGGTDTQYFGPGTRLTVL.

The chain combines TRBV9 with TRBJ1-1; possible D gene TRBD1, 6 bases. Germline loops: CDR1 SGDLS, CDR2 YYNGEE. The CDR3 extends over 14 amino acids. V was clipped by 3 bases and J by 1 base, with 10 bases between them. CDR3 in DNA: TGTGCCAGCAGCGGGGGGCATCCGAACACTGAAGCTTTCTTT. This encodes CASSGGHPNTEAFF.

The chain joins TRBV7-8 to TRBJ2-7; 8 bases are shared with TRBD2. CDR3 length equals 17 residues. Germline trimming cut 5 bases from V and 2 bases from J; bases unmatched to any gene: 14. Germline values: CDR1 SGHVS, CDR2 FQNEAQ. The CDR3 reads CASSQRRRAGGAYEQYF. The CDR3 DNA reads as TGTGCCAGCAGCCAGCGGAGGAGGGCGGGAGGCGCCTACGAGCAGTACTTC. Variable domain in full (rest from reference TRBV7-8 and TRBJ2-7): GAGVSQSPRYKVAKRGQDVALRCDPISGHVSLFWYQQALGQGPEFLTYFQNEAQLDKSGLPSDRFFAERPEGSVSTLKIQRTQQEDSAVYLCASSQRRRAGGAYEQYFGPGTRLTVT.

The V gene is TRBV7-2, the J gene TRBJ2-3, with 9 bases identical to TRBD2. Germline V gene lookup returns CDR1 SGHTA and CDR2 FQGNSA. The CDR3 is 15 residues long. Trimming cost V 3 bases and J 0 bases; bases outside gene matches: 1. The DNA for the CDR3 is TGTGCCAGCAGCTTGCGGGGGGGAAGCACAGATACGCAGTATTTT. Amino acid sequence: CASSLRGGSTDTQYF.

The rearrangement links TRBV6-5 to TRBJ2-7; TRBD2 matches 15 bases. Germline trimming cut 10 bases from V and 4 bases from J; bases unmatched to any gene: 8. The CDR3 is 15 amino acids. The germline V gene encodes CDR1 MNHEY and CDR2 SVGAGI. CDR3 residues: CATYGTSGGRYEQYF. CDR3 bases: TGTGCCACGTACGGGACTAGCGGGGGGAGGTACGAGCAGTACTTC.

V usage is TRBV11-2 and J usage is TRBJ1-1; maybe TRBD1 (5 bases). The CDR3 length is 16 residues. The germline V gene has CDR1 SGHAT and CDR2 FQNNGV. V lost 5 bases to trimming and J lost 1 base, with 17 bases between them. The CDR3 region is CASSLTVGHQNTEAFF. The CDR3 region has the DNA TGTGCCAGCAGCCTAACGGTAGGACATCAGAACACTGAAGCTTTCTTT.

This clone was seen more than once but under ten times. J is TRBJ2-7 and V is TRBV5-1; D call uncertain. V lost 6 bases and J lost 1, with 11 bases in between. The CDR3 runs to 13 residues. CDR1 SGHRS and CDR2 YFSETQ come from the germline V gene. The CDR3 DNA reads as TGCGCCAGCACGCTAGGCCCTTCCTACGAGCAGTACTTC. As protein: CASTLGPSYEQYF.

This CDR3 is CASSPRALSSGNTIYF. The CDR3 DNA is TGCGCCAGCAGCCCCAGAGCATTGAGCTCTGGAAACACCATATATTTT. V and J are TRBV10-2 and TRBJ1-3; no clear D gene. The CDR3 runs 16 residues. Trimming cost V 6 bases and J 0 bases, with 15 bases left between them. Germline V gene sequence: CDR1 WSHSY, CDR2 SAAADI.

The V call is TRBV27, the J call TRBJ1-2, with D hard to call. Germline loops: CDR1 MNHEY, CDR2 SMNVEV (reference sequence). The CDR3 runs to 16 residues. Trimming stripped 6 bases from V and 1 base from J, with 18 bases between. Here the CDR3 reads CASSPWWQENNYGYTF. The CDR3, as DNA: TGTGCCAGCAGCCCCTGGTGGCAGGAAAATAACTATGGCTACACCTTC.

V and J are TRBV5-1 and TRBJ2-1; 8 bases are a match to TRBD2. Germline CDR1 and CDR2: SGHRS and YFSETQ. V was pared by 4 bases and J by 6 bases, with 24 bases of the junction left unmatched. The CDR3 loop spans 20 amino acids. CDR3 nucleotides: TGCGCCAGCAGCCTAAACCCGGGACTAGTGAGAGGGGGAGGGGGCAATGAGCAGTTCTTC. This gives the protein CASSLNPGLVRGGGGNEQFF.